The 16 T cell receptor beta chains in this list originate from one sample, sequenced in a study of blood T cell repertoires in COVID-19. Method: immunoSEQ multiplex PCR; TCRdb's copy keeps in-frame clones and lacks some. The table records about 150,000 clones, 85% to 90% of them present only once. The sequencing input was peripheral blood. The receptors were gathered from a man aged 18-30 years with COVID-19, enrolled during active disease.

This chain links TRBV7-9 with TRBJ2-7, with 7 bases lining up with TRBD2. Germline V CDR1 and CDR2: SEHNR, FQNEAQ (reference sequence). V lost 4 bases and J lost 1; bases outside the gene matches: 4. The CDR3 is 14 residues long. The CDR3 protein is CASSSWTSSYEQYF. Here the CDR3 DNA reads TGTGCCAGCAGCTCATGGACTAGTTCCTACGAGCAGTACTTC.

The chain couples TRBV24-1 to TRBJ2-2; TRBD2 is a possible D gene (7 bases). Germline values: CDR1 KGHDR, CDR2 SFDVKD. The CDR3 runs to 17 residues. V lost 0 bases and J lost 1, with 11 bases in between. The CDR3 region has the DNA TGTGCCACCAGTGATTTGGGGGGGGACAAGAACACCGGGGAGCTGTTTTTT. Protein sequence: CATSDLGGDKNTGELFF.

The chain is built from TRBV7-2 and TRBJ2-1, with 9 bases matching TRBD2. V lost 1 base, J lost 5 bases, and 9 bases stayed unmatched. Germline V gene lookup returns CDR1 SGHTA and CDR2 FQGNSA. The CDR3 length is 17 residues. CDR3 protein: CASSLGRGRELNNEQFF. For the CDR3, the DNA is TGTGCCAGCAGCTTAGGGCGCGGGAGGGAACTTAACAATGAGCAGTTCTTC.

CDR3 region: CAISESGRLAGGQANGEQYF. For the CDR3, the DNA is TGTGCCATCAGTGAGTCGGGAAGACTAGCGGGAGGGCAGGCCAACGGCGAGCAGTACTTC. This rearrangement joins TRBV10-3 to TRBJ2-7; 14 bases match TRBD2. Germline V gene sequence: CDR1 ENHRY, CDR2 SYGVKD. Losses at the gene ends were 0 bases for V and 6 bases for J; bases not matched to a gene: 16. The CDR3 is made up of 20 amino acids.

The gene calls are TRBV7-3 and TRBJ2-7; 9 nucleotides line up with TRBD1. Trimming removed 3 bases from V and 9 bases from J; junction bases left unmatched: 15. This CDR3 is 16 amino acids long. CDR1 SGHTA and CDR2 FQGTGA come from the germline V gene. DNA of the CDR3: TGTGCCAGCAGCTTGGCGTCCGGGACAGGGATGTTGGTGCAGTACTTC. As protein: CASSLASGTGMLVQYF.

Details on this clone: At one of its ends the junction is not consistent with the germline gene, which may arise from a read error. The rearrangement joins TRBV7-9 to TRBJ1-4, with 8 bases fitting TRBD1. Per the germline V gene, CDR1 is SEHNR and CDR2 is FQNEAQ (reference sequence). The CDR3 consists of 14 residues. The CDR3 reads CASRPRGQDEKLLF. The CDR3 DNA follows: TGTGCCAGCCGCCCTAGGGGACAGGACGAAAAACTGCTTTTT.

The rearrangement uses TRBV28 and TRBJ2-3, with TRBD1 matching 7 bases. The CDR3 spans 14 residues. V trimming: 5 bases; J trimming: 9 bases; junction bases outside the gene matches: 11. CDR1 is MDHEN, CDR2 SYDVKM, per germline. CDR3 residues: CASSPGTDRWTQYF. The DNA of the CDR3 is TGTGCCAGCAGTCCCGGGACAGACAGGTGGACGCAGTATTTT.

This chain joins TRBV7-9 and TRBJ1-1, with D uncertain. The CDR3 loop spans 16 amino acids. CDR1 and CDR2 (germline): SEHNR, FQNEAQ (reference sequence). V was trimmed by 2 bases and J by 1 base, leaving 14 bases between them. CDR3 loop: CASSLRREVQNTEAFF. CDR3 coding DNA: TGTGCCAGCAGCTTACGGCGAGAGGTCCAGAACACTGAAGCTTTCTTT.

In this sample, this clone turned up once. In DNA form, the CDR3 reads TGTGCCAGCGGTTGGGGGGAGTACGAGCAGTACTTC. Protein product: CASGWGEYEQYF. The chain carries TRBV6-5 and TRBJ2-7, with D possibly TRBD2 on 6 matching bases. Germline CDR1 is MNHEY and CDR2 is SVGAGI. V gave up 8 bases and J gave up 4 bases, with 12 bases separating them. The CDR3 is 12 residues long.

The rearrangement uses TRBV29-1 and TRBJ2-5, with a weak D call TRBD2 (6 bases). CDR3 length equals 17 residues. V lost 0 bases, J lost 3 bases, and 20 bases lay in between. Germline loops: CDR1 SQVTM, CDR2 ANQGSEA. DNA for the CDR3: TGCAGCGTTGAAGAAAGTGCGGGGCCGGTAGGAGAAGAGACCCAGTACTTC. Translated, it gives CSVEESAGPVGEETQYF.

This clone occurred a few times. This rearrangement joins TRBV6-2 or TRBV6-3 to TRBJ2-5; the match to TRBD2 covers 12 bases. The CDR3 loop spans 15 amino acids. Trimming at V came to 5 bases and at J to 5 bases, leaving 6 bases not matched to a gene. Germline CDR1 is MNHEY and CDR2 is SVGEGT. CDR3 sequence: CASSRLAGERETQYF. CDR3 nucleotide sequence: TGTGCCAGCAGTCGACTAGCGGGAGAGAGGGAGACCCAGTACTTC.

The rearrangement joins TRBV25-1 to TRBJ2-3; D is perhaps TRBD1 (6 bases). This CDR3 spans 15 amino acids. The V and J ends lost 3 bases and 2 bases respectively, with 12 bases between them. Per the germline V gene, CDR1 is MGHDK and CDR2 is SYGVNS. CDR3 in amino acids: CASSDNRAYTDTQYF. Written as DNA, the CDR3 is TGTGCCAGCAGTGACAACAGGGCCTACACAGATACGCAGTATTTT.

The V gene is TRBV6-2 or TRBV6-3, the J gene TRBJ2-1; 7 bases are a match to TRBD1. The CDR3 covers 18 residues. The germline gives CDR1 MNHEY, CDR2 SVGEGT. V shed 0 bases, J shed 8 bases, and the junction held 16 bases outside the gene matches. The CDR3 is CASSYSSMRQGSRYEQFF. DNA for the CDR3: TGTGCCAGCAGTTACTCGAGCATGAGACAGGGTTCGCGTTATGAGCAGTTCTTC.

The rearrangement joins TRBV20-1 to TRBJ1-2; possibly TRBD1 for D (6 bases). The CDR3 has 11 residues. Trimming shortened V by 7 bases and J by 4 bases, and 10 bases separated the two germline ends. CDR1 DFQATT and CDR2 SNEGSKA come from the germline V gene (reference sequence). The CDR3 nucleotides are TGCAGTGGACAGGCCCTCTATGGCTACACCTTC. Amino acid sequence: CSGQALYGYTF.

The V call is TRBV28, the J call TRBJ2-7, with D unresolved. V was clipped by 2 bases and J by 3 bases, with 8 bases between them. CDR1 and CDR2 from the germline V gene are MDHEN and SYDVKM. CDR3 length equals 13 residues. The CDR3 loop reads CASSLGQIYEQYF. CDR3 nucleotides: TGTGCCAGCAGTTTAGGGCAGATCTACGAGCAGTACTTC.

As regards this clone: The same CDR3 arises from other DNA sequences in this sample as well. This chain joins TRBV9 and TRBJ2-1; D is ambiguous. V gave up 0 bases and J gave up 3 bases, with 4 bases separating them. The V gene's germline CDR1 is SGDLS and CDR2 YYNGEE. The CDR3 extends over 13 amino acids. The CDR3 DNA reads TGTGCCAGCAGCGTAGGCAGCTACAATGAGCAGTTCTTC. It yields the protein CASSVGSYNEQFF.